This T cell receptor beta chain was retrieved from a study of PD-L1 blockade in urothelial cancer. Study background: Once treatment had started, blood was analyzed at 3 weeks (second dose) and again at 6 weeks. T cells numbered a median of around 140,000 in the blood samples. The study's findings and limits: Below-median pretreatment blood TCR clonality was associated with improved progression-free and overall survival.

The CDR3 has 14 amino acids. Trimming removed 6 bases from V and 5 bases from J, with 16 bases in between. From germline, CDR1 is SNHLY and CDR2 FYNNEI. The table came from immunoSEQ multiplex PCR; TCRdb's copy has only in-frame clones and leaves some out. The sample contains 38,000 or so clones, around 83% of which appear only once. Patient sample counts ranged from 1 to 8, pretreatment and on-treatment. Details on this clone: No antigen is known for it.

The sample in question was PBMCs, obtained around atezolizumab (anti-PD-L1) treatment. The chain joins TRBV2 to TRBJ1-1; D perhaps matches TRBD1 (6 bases). This TCR derives from a man aged 60 to 69 with urothelial cancer. The CDR3 protein is CASRTRGFVTEAFF. The CDR3 region has the DNA TGTGCCAGCAGGACCAGGGGATTTGTTACTGAAGCTTTCTTT.